These 8 T cell receptor beta chains were sequenced from one sample in a study of CD8+ T cells in alopecia areata. The authors extracted RNA and reverse transcribed it into cDNA as the sequencing template. Measured with immunoSEQ multiplex PCR; TCRdb has only the in-frame clones, and not every one. The sample comprises about 14,000 clones, 45% to 60% of which are singletons, and approximately 3.6% rests with the top ten. For roughly five of the biomarker-study patients, the CD4+ cells were further sorted so as to obtain CD25+CD127- cells. Sequenced material: CD4+ Tregs sorted from blood. The receptors shown here come from a human donor with alopecia areata.

The chain links TRBV4-2 to TRBJ2-3; weak D call: TRBD1 (6 bases). V shed 5 bases and J shed 3 bases, with 15 bases lying between them. Germline CDR1 LGHNA, CDR2 YNFKEQ. This CDR3 has 15 amino acids. CDR3 DNA sequence: TGTGCCAGCAGCTTGGAACAGGGTTGGACAGATACGCAGTATTTT. Translated: CASSLEQGWTDTQYF.

This clone appeared a single time. The chain links TRBV6-6 to TRBJ1-5; the match to TRBD1 covers 9 bases. V dropped 7 bases and J dropped 6; count of bases not matched to a gene: 10. Germline V gene sequence: CDR1 MNHNY, CDR2 SVGAGI (reference sequence). CDR3 length: 15 amino acids. DNA for the CDR3: TGTGCCAGCATAGGGACAGGGAGGGCGAGTCAGCCCCAGCATTTT. Translation: CASIGTGRASQPQHF.

The gene calls are TRBV27 and TRBJ1-1, with D perhaps TRBD1 (5 bases). Germline loops: CDR1 MNHEY, CDR2 SMNVEV (reference sequence). The V gene lost 5 bases and the J gene lost 4 bases, with 14 bases spanning the gap. CDR3 size: 14 residues. The CDR3 DNA is TGTGCCAGCAGTAAGAAGGGCGGGGGCACTGAAGCTTTCTTT. Its protein product is CASSKKGGGTEAFF.

This chain connects TRBV5-8 to TRBJ2-6; maybe TRBD2 (6 bases). The ends were cut back, 3 bases at V and 2 bases at J, with 12 bases in the middle. Germline CDR1 and CDR2: SGHTS and YDEGEE. The CDR3 consists of 16 residues. This CDR3 reads CASSSGEAAGANVLTF. The CDR3 nucleotides are TGTGCCAGCAGCTCGGGAGAGGCTGCTGGGGCCAACGTCCTGACTTTC.

The chain carries TRBV5-4 and TRBJ2-1; 11 positions match TRBD2. V shed 2 bases and J 9 bases; nucleotides not matched to a gene: 22. The CDR3 covers 20 residues. CDR1 SGHNT and CDR2 YYREEE come from the germline V gene (reference sequence). The CDR3 loop is CASSFGVWTGLADRRGEQFF. In DNA form, the CDR3 reads TGTGCCAGCAGCTTCGGGGTTTGGACGGGACTAGCGGACCGACGAGGTGAGCAGTTCTTC.

V is TRBV6-6 and J is TRBJ1-3, with D unresolved. CDR1 MNHNY and CDR2 SVGAGI come from the germline V gene (reference sequence). Trimming removed 2 bases at V and 2 bases at J, with 7 bases between. There are 14 residues in the CDR3. CDR3 nucleotides: TGTGCCAGCAGTTACGGAAGTCCTGGAAACACCATATATTTT. Its translation is CASSYGSPGNTIYF.

The genes are TRBV9 and TRBJ1-2, with D possibly being TRBD1 (5 bases). Germline lookup yields CDR1 SGDLS and CDR2 YYNGEE. V was pared by 0 bases and J by 7 bases, with 13 bases between. The CDR3 has 14 residues. DNA of the CDR3: TGTGCCAGCAGCGTAGTAGGGACTCGAAGTGGCTACACCTTC. Its protein is CASSVVGTRSGYTF. Using reference TRBV9 and TRBJ1-2 for the parts outside the CDR3, the full variable domain is DSGVTQTPKHLITATGQRVTLRCSPRSGDLSVYWYQQSLDQGLQFLIQYYNGEERAKGNILERFSAQQFPDLHSELNLSSLELGDSALYFCASSVVGTRSGYTFGSGTRLTVV.

V and J are TRBV28 and TRBJ2-2, with 8 bases matching TRBD2. The CDR3 has 14 amino acids. V was pared by 6 bases and J by 7 bases, with 7 bases of the junction left unmatched. Per germline, CDR1 MDHEN and CDR2 SYDVKM. Here the CDR3 DNA reads TGTGCCAGCAGAAAAGCGGGAGTGGGCGGGGAGCTGTTTTTT. This codes for CASRKAGVGGELFF.